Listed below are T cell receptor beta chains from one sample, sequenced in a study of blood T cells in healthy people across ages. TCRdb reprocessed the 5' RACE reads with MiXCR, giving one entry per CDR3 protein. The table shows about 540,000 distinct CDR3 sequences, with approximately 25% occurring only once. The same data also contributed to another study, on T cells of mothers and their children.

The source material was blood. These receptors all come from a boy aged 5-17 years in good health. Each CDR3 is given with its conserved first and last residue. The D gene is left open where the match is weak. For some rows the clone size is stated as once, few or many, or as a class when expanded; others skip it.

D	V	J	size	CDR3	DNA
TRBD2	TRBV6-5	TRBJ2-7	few	CASRPSGTAYEQYF	TGTGCCAGCAGGCCTAGCGGGACCGCCTACGAGCAGTACTTC
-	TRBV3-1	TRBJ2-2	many	CASSQGRPDPYTGELFF	TGTGCCAGCAGCCAAGGTCGACCTGACCCCTATACCGGGGAGCTGTTTTTT
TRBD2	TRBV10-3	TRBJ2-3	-	CAISSSGTSTDTQYF	TGTGCCATCAGTTCTAGCGGGACTAGCACAGATACGCAGTATTTT
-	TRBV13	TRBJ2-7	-	CASSLRVQLDYEQYF	TGTGCCAGCAGCTTACGGGTCCAGTTAGACTACGAGCAGTACTTC
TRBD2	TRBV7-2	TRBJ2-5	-	CASSLVAGGLETQYF	TGTGCCAGCAGCTTAGTAGCGGGGGGGTTGGAGACCCAGTACTTC
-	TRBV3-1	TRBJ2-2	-	CASSQGRLTGELFF	TGTGCCAGCAGCCAAGGGAGACTGACCGGGGAGCTGTTTTTT
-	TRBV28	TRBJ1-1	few	CASRLTASAMWNTEAFF	TGTGCCAGCAGGTTGACAGCCTCTGCCATGTGGAACACTGAAGCTTTCTTT
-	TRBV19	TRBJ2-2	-	CASSIGGRGTGELFF	TGTGCCAGTAGTATTGGAGGGAGAGGCACCGGGGAGCTGTTTTTT
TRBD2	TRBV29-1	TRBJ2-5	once	CSVPRAGGGQETQYF	TGCAGCGTTCCAAGGGCGGGGGGTGGCCAAGAGACCCAGTACTTC
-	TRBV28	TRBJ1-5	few	CASSIQSYQPQHF	TGTGCCAGCAGTATACAGAGTTATCAGCCCCAGCATTTT
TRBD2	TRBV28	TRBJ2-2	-	CASGLSGMNTGELFF	TGTGCCAGCGGGCTTAGCGGGATGAACACCGGGGAGCTGTTTTTT
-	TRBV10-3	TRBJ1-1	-	CAISEFQGVNTEAFF	TGTGCCATCAGTGAGTTTCAAGGGGTGAACACTGAAGCTTTCTTT
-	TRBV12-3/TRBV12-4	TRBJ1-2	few	CASSLPGRRNSNF	TGTGCCAGCAGCTTACCCGGACGCCGGAACTCCAACTTC
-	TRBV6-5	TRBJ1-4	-	CASSYSTDTNEKLFF	TGTGCCAGCAGTTACTCAACAGACACTAATGAAAAACTGTTTTTT
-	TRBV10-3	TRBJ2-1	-	CAISAGGFSYNEQFF	TGTGCCATCAGTGCTGGGGGCTTTTCCTACAATGAGCAGTTCTTC
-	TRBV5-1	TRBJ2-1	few	CASSLGASLREEQFF	TGCGCCAGCAGCTTGGGGGCCAGTTTGAGGGAAGAGCAGTTCTTC
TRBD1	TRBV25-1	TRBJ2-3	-	CASSVTGGLTDTQYF	TGTGCCAGCAGTGTGACAGGGGGCCTAACAGATACGCAGTATTTT
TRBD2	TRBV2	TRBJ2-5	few	CASSASPGEGYQETQYF	TGTGCCAGCAGTGCTAGTCCCGGGGAGGGGTACCAAGAGACCCAGTACTTC
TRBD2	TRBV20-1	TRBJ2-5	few	CSAHVGGNQETQYF	TGCAGTGCCCATGTGGGGGGGAACCAAGAGACCCAGTACTTC
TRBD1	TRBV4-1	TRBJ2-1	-	CASRSGTGGTNEQFF	TGCGCCAGCAGGTCCGGGACAGGGGGAACCAATGAGCAGTTCTTC
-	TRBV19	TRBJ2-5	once	CASSIWGQGETQYF	TGTGCCAGTAGTATATGGGGTCAGGGGGAGACCCAGTACTTC
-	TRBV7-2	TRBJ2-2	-	CASRIGYTGELFF	TGTGCCAGCAGGATAGGGTACACCGGGGAGCTGTTTTTT
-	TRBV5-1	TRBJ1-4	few	CASSLNPLRGSNEKLFF	TGCGCCAGCAGCTTGAATCCCCTCAGGGGTTCTAATGAAAAACTGTTTTTT
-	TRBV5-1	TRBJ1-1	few	CASSLEGGNTEAFF	TGCGCCAGCAGCTTGGAGGGGGGAAACACTGAAGCTTTCTTT
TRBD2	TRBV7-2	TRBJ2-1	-	CASSIGTSGGFYNEQFF	TGTGCCAGCAGCATAGGGACTAGCGGGGGGTTTTACAATGAGCAGTTCTTC
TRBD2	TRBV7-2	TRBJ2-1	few	CASSELFSGRLSYNEQFF	TGTGCCAGCAGCGAACTTTTTAGCGGGAGGCTCTCCTACAATGAGCAGTTCTTC
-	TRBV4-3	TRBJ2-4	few	CASSPSQGNIQYF	TGCGCCAGCAGCCCCTCTCAGGGAAACATTCAGTACTTC
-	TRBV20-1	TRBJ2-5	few	CSARAGQAGETQYF	TGCAGTGCTAGAGCCGGACAGGCGGGGGAGACCCAGTACTTC
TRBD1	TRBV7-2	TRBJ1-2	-	CASSPRTGRNYAYTF	TGTGCCAGCAGCCCGCGGACAGGGAGGAACTATGCCTACACCTTC
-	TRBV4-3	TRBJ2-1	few	CASSQDLGTSYNEQFF	TGCGCCAGCAGCCAAGATCTGGGGACATCCTACAATGAGCAGTTCTTC
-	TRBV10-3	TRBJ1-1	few	CAISARQENTEAFF	TGTGCCATCAGTGCCCGACAGGAAAACACTGAAGCTTTCTTT
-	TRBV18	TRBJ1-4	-	CASSPNPNEKLFF	TGTGCCAGCTCACCTAATCCCAACGAAAAACTGTTTTTT
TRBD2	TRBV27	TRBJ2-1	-	CASSSGTSANNEQFF	TGTGCCAGCAGTTCCGGGACTAGCGCAAACAATGAGCAGTTCTTC
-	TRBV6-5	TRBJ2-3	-	CASSYSARRVGGADTQYF	TGTGCCAGCAGTTACTCGGCACGTCGCGTAGGGGGGGCAGATACGCAGTATTTT
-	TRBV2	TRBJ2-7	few	CASIEESYRGEQYF	TGTGCCAGCATAGAGGAGTCATATCGGGGCGAGCAGTACTTC
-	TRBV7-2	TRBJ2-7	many	CASSPAYEQYF	TGTGCCAGCAGTCCCGCCTACGAGCAGTACTTC
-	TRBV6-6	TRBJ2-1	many	CASSYSNEQFF	TGTGCCAGCAGTTACTCGAATGAGCAGTTCTTC
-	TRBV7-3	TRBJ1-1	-	CASSLILQVGSEAFF	TGTGCCAGCAGCTTAATTTTGCAGGTTGGATCTGAGGCTTTCTTT
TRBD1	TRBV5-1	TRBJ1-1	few	CASSPGQRVNTEAFF	TGCGCCAGCAGCCCGGGACAGAGGGTTAACACTGAAGCTTTCTTT
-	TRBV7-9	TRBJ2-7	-	CASSLGGESYEQYF	TGTGCCAGCAGCTTAGGCGGAGAATCCTACGAGCAGTACTTC
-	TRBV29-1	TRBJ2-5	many	CSVEDRRTWETQYF	TGCAGCGTTGAAGATCGCAGGACGTGGGAGACCCAGTACTTC
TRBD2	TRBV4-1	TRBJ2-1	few	CASSQDLGTRDNEQFF	TGCGCCAGCAGCCAAGATCTCGGGACTAGGGACAATGAGCAGTTCTTC
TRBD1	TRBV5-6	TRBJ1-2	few	CASSLPGGFYGYTF	TGTGCCAGCAGCTTGCCAGGGGGCTTTTATGGCTACACCTTC
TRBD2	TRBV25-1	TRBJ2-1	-	CASSYNAGGVNEQFF	TGTGCCAGCAGTTACAATGCGGGAGGTGTGAATGAGCAGTTCTTC
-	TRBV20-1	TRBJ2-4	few	CSASGRRDKNIQYF	TGCAGTGCTAGCGGGAGAAGGGACAAAAACATTCAGTACTTC
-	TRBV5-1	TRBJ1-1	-	CASRFVVNTEAFF	TGCGCCAGCCGATTCGTGGTGAACACTGAAGCTTTCTTT
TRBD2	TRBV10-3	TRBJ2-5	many	CAIKLAGAHGTQYF	TGTGCCATCAAACTAGCGGGGGCCCACGGGACCCAGTACTTC
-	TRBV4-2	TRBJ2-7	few	CASSQGGVYEQYF	TGTGCCAGCAGCCAAGGGGGCGTCTACGAGCAGTACTTC
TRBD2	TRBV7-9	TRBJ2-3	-	CASSPRLAEGPGVHTQYF	TGTGCCAGCAGCCCACGACTAGCGGAAGGTCCGGGGGTCCATACGCAGTATTTT
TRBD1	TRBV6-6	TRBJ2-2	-	CASTGQGLTRELFF	TGTGCCAGCACGGGACAGGGTCTCACCAGGGAGCTGTTTTTT
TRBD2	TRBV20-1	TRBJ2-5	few	CSARDAASGGEETQYF	TGCAGTGCTAGAGACGCGGCTAGCGGGGGGGAAGAGACCCAGTACTTC
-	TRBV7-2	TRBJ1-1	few	CASSVSQVSGSGAFF	TGTGCCAGCAGCGTCAGCCAAGTAAGCGGGTCGGGAGCTTTCTTT
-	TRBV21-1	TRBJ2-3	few	CASSKTLTSGTDTQYF	TGTGCCAGCAGCAAAACCCTGACTAGCGGCACAGATACGCAGTATTTT
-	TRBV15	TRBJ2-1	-	CATTRPRGGDNEQFF	TGTGCCACCACCCGTCCCCGGGGTGGGGATAATGAGCAGTTCTTC
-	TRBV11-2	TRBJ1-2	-	CASSKRQSGYTF	TGTGCCAGCAGCAAGAGACAGTCTGGCTACACCTTC
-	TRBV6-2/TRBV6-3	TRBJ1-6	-	CASSEDPRRSPLHF	TGTGCCAGCAGTGAGGACCCCCGGAGGTCACCCCTCCACTTT
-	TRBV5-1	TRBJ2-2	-	CASSYQPDTTGELFF	TGCGCCAGCAGCTACCAACCCGACACCACCGGGGAGCTGTTTTTT